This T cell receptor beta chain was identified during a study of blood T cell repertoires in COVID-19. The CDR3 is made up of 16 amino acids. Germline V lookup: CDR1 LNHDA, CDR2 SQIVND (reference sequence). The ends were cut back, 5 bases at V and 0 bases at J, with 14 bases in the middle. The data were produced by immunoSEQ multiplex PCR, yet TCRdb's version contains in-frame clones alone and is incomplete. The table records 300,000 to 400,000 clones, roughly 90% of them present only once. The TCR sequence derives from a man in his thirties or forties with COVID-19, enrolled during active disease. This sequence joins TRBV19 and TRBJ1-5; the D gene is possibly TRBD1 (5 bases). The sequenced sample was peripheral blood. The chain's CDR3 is CASSSRQSYSNQPQHF. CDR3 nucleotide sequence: TGTGCCAGTAGTTCCCGACAGTCATATAGCAATCAGCCCCAGCATTTT.